The rows below give T cell receptor beta chains drawn from one sample of a study of shared clonotypes between healthy human individuals. Some clones are missing from TCRdb's copy, which holds only in-frame ones; the method was immunoSEQ multiplex PCR. The table records about 2 million clones, less than 95% of them present only once. The sample taken for sequencing was naive CD8+ T cells sorted from blood. The receptor source for this set is a man younger than 30 in good health. CDR3s include the opening cysteine and the closing phenylalanine or tryptophan. The D gene is left open where the match is weak. Expanded clones are given a class, and other clones once, few, many or no size at all.

v_gene	abundance	j_gene	d_gene	CDR3nt	CDR3aa
TRBV19	.	TRBJ1-5	.	TGTGCCAGTAGTATTGGGTCTTATGGGCAGCCCCAGCATTTT	CASSIGSYGQPQHF
TRBV6-5	.	TRBJ2-1	.	TGTGCCAGCAGTTACTACGGAAGCGGCAATGAGCAGTTCTTC	CASSYYGSGNEQFF
TRBV4-1	.	TRBJ2-7	.	TGCGCCAGCAGCCAAGTTGAACAGTCGTCCTACGAGCAGTACTTC	CASSQVEQSSYEQYF
TRBV29-1	.	TRBJ1-1	.	TGCAGCGTTGGACAGAGGCGGACTGAAGCTTTCTTT	CSVGQRRTEAFF
TRBV9	.	TRBJ2-1	TRBD2	TGTGCCAGCCAGCGGGAAGACCCCTACAATGAGCAGTTCTTC	CASQREDPYNEQFF
TRBV5-4	.	TRBJ2-7	.	TGTGCCAGCAGCCCCTTGGGGAGTTTGTACGAGCAGTACTTC	CASSPLGSLYEQYF
TRBV2	.	TRBJ2-1	.	TGTGCCAGCAGCCCCGGCTTCTCCTACAATGAGCAGTTCTTC	CASSPGFSYNEQFF
TRBV28	.	TRBJ1-2	TRBD1	TGTGCCAGCACCCCGGGACAGGGGGACTATGGCTACACCTTC	CASTPGQGDYGYTF
TRBV5-4	.	TRBJ2-6	TRBD1	TGTGCCAGCAGCGGGACAGGGACTGGGGCCAACGTCCTGACTTTC	CASSGTGTGANVLTF
TRBV5-5	few	TRBJ2-7	.	TGTGCCAGCAGCTGGGGCGGGTCCTACGAGCAGTACTTC	CASSWGGSYEQYF
TRBV28	.	TRBJ2-7	.	TGTGCCAGCGTCCAGCGGGCGCGTCGCGAGCAGTACTTC	CASVQRARREQYF
TRBV4-2	.	TRBJ2-1	TRBD2	TGTGCCAGCAGCCAGGGTAGCGGGGGTGATGGAAATGAGCAGTTCTTC	CASSQGSGGDGNEQFF
TRBV7-9	once	TRBJ2-7	.	TGTGCCGCCGACGGACAGATTCACGAGCAGTACTTC	CAADGQIHEQYF
TRBV6-5	.	TRBJ2-5	.	TGTGCCAGCAGTTACTCGACGGGGGTCCAAGAGACCCAGTACTTC	CASSYSTGVQETQYF
TRBV19	.	TRBJ1-1	.	TGTGCCAGTATCAATGGTTGGGGGACTGAAGCTTTCTTT	CASINGWGTEAFF
TRBV10-2	.	TRBJ1-1	.	TGCGCCAGCAGTGACGGGGGCAATGCTTTCTTT	CASSDGGNAFF
TRBV6-6	.	TRBJ1-1	TRBD1	TGTGCCAGCAGTTATGGACAGGTTGAAGCTTTCTTT	CASSYGQVEAFF
TRBV7-6	once	TRBJ2-2	TRBD2	TGTGCCAGCAGCCTACTAGCGGGGGGGAACACCGGGGAGCTGTTTTTT	CASSLLAGGNTGELFF
TRBV4-3	.	TRBJ2-4	.	TGCGCCAGCAGCCAAGATACGTGGGCCAAAAACATTCAGTACTTC	CASSQDTWAKNIQYF
TRBV19	.	TRBJ2-7	.	TGTGCCAGTAGTAGGCAGGGTTTAGGCGAGCAGTACTTC	CASSRQGLGEQYF
TRBV5-1	.	TRBJ1-3	TRBD1	TGCGCCAGCAGCGGCCCCAGGGGGCTAAGAAACACCATATATTTT	CASSGPRGLRNTIYF
TRBV5-1	.	TRBJ1-1	.	TGCGCCAGCAGCTCCGCAGCGGGGAACACTGAAGCTTTCTTT	CASSSAAGNTEAFF
TRBV7-6	.	TRBJ2-2	.	TGTGCCAGCAGCCCTACGCTTGACACCGGGGAGCTGTTTTTT	CASSPTLDTGELFF
TRBV10-3	.	TRBJ2-1	.	TGTGCCATCAGTGAGCCTAGCGAGTCCTCAAATGAGCAGTTCTTC	CAISEPSESSNEQFF
TRBV27	.	TRBJ1-6	.	TGTGCCAGCAGTTTAGCAATTTCTTATAATTCACCCCTCCACTTT	CASSLAISYNSPLHF
TRBV11-2	.	TRBJ2-1	.	TGTGCCAGCAGGCTAGCTTATAATGAGCAGTTCTTC	CASRLAYNEQFF
TRBV5-1	.	TRBJ2-3	.	TGCGCCAGCAGCTTGGATAGGCCCACAGATACGCAGTATTTT	CASSLDRPTDTQYF
TRBV7-9	.	TRBJ2-2	.	TGTGCCAGCAGCTTAGCCAGGGGCGGCTTGACCGGGGAGCTGTTTTTT	CASSLARGGLTGELFF
TRBV28	.	TRBJ2-1	.	TGTGCCAGTGCGCCGTTGACGTACAATGAGCAGTTCTTC	CASAPLTYNEQFF
TRBV7-9	once	TRBJ1-4	TRBD1	TGTGCCAGCAGCTTAGCCGAGACAGGGGGTACGGAAAAACTGTTTTTT	CASSLAETGGTEKLFF
TRBV27	.	TRBJ2-1	TRBD1	TGTGCCAGCAGTTTATCCCCCGGGACAGGGCAAGCCTACAATGAGCAGTTCTTC	CASSLSPGTGQAYNEQFF
TRBV19	.	TRBJ1-5	.	TGTGCCAGTAGTTCGGATAGCAATCAGCCCCAGCATTTT	CASSSDSNQPQHF
TRBV9	.	TRBJ1-2	.	TGTGCCAGCAGCGTAGTCTCCCTCGGAGGCGGCTACACCTTC	CASSVVSLGGGYTF
TRBV5-1	.	TRBJ2-2	.	TGCGCCAGCAGCCTTTTAGCGGAAATCCCCACCGGGGAGCTGTTTTTT	CASSLLAEIPTGELFF
TRBV5-6	.	TRBJ2-7	.	TGTGCCAGCAGCTTGTCGGAGCAATCCTACGAGCAGTACTTC	CASSLSEQSYEQYF
TRBV2	few	TRBJ2-2	TRBD1	TGTGCCAGCAGTGACGTGTGGGACAGCGCGGACCCCGGGGAGCTGTTTTTT	CASSDVWDSADPGELFF
TRBV30	.	TRBJ2-1	.	TGTGCCTGGAGGCTCGGGAAATTGCAGTTCTTC	CAWRLGKLQFF
TRBV2	.	TRBJ2-1	.	TGTGCCAGCAGTGAATCGGGCGCTGCTGAGCAGTTCTTC	CASSESGAAEQFF
TRBV6-1	.	TRBJ2-7	.	TGTGCCAGCAGTGACGGAGTTTGGGAGCAGTACTTC	CASSDGVWEQYF
TRBV27	.	TRBJ2-1	.	TGTGCCAGCAGTTTAGGGATGCCGAGCTCCTACAATGAGCAGTTCTTC	CASSLGMPSSYNEQFF
TRBV30	.	TRBJ2-7	.	TGTGCCTGGAGTGTACTTGGGGGAGAAGAGCAGTACTTC	CAWSVLGGEEQYF